This T cell receptor beta chain is from a study of human T cells and chemical hapten exposure. General study findings and limits: Once DPC sensitization occurred, TCRs above 1 in 1000 frequency showed no change.

Specified time point: pre-sensitization, week 0. Regarding treatment: therapeutic diphenylcyclopropenone sensitization with weekly scalp DPC. Germline V gene lookup returns CDR1 MGHRA and CDR2 YSYEKL. V was pared by 1 base and J by 3 bases, with 6 bases between. The CDR3 is made up of 13 amino acids. TCRdb fed the RACE reads into MiXCR, producing one record per CDR3 protein. The repertoire holds 300,000 to 450,000 distinct CDR3 sequences, with approximately 5.1% as singletons. Note on this clonotype: Its matching antigen is unknown.

This sample comprised whole blood, obtained in connection with sensitization to the hapten diphenylcyclopropenone (DPC). The sequence derives from a woman between 45 and 65 years old with alopecia areata. Some clones in this sample may be carry-over from other donors' samples. The chain employs TRBV4-1 and TRBJ1-1; D gene uncertain. For the CDR3, the DNA is TGCGCCAGCAGCCAAGGTTTCGACACTGAAGCTTTCTTT. Translated, it gives CASSQGFDTEAFF.